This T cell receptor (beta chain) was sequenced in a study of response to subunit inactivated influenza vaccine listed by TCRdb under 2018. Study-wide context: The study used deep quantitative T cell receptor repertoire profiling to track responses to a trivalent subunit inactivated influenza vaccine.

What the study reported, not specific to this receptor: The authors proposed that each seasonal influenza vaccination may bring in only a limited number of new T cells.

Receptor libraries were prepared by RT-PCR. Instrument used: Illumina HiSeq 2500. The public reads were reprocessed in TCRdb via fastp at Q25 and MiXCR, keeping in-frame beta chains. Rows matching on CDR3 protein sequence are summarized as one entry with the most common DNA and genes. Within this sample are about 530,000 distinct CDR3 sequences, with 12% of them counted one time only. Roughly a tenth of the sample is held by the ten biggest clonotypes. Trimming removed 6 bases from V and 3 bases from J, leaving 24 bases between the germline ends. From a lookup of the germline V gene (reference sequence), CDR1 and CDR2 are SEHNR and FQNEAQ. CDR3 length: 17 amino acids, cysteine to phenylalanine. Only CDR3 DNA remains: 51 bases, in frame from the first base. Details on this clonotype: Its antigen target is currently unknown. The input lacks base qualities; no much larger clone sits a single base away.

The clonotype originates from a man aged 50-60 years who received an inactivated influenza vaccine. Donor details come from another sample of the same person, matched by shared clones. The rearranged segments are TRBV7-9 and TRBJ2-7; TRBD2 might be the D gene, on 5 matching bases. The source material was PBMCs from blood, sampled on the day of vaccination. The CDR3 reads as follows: CASSTGKIGGPVYEQYF. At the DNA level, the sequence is TGTGCCAGCAGTACGGGAAAAATTGGCGGACCAGTCTACGAGCAGTACTTC.